Reported below is one T cell receptor (beta chain). This clonotype was seen a few times. Its antigen remains undetermined. Base qualities are not provided; no much larger clone lies one nucleotide away. These data originate in a study of neurological immune-mediated disorders (dated by TCRdb to between 2017 and 2020). Notes on the research overall: The study compared peripheral blood TCR-beta repertoires of HTLV-I-associated myelopathy (HAM/TSP) patients, multiple sclerosis patients and healthy controls using UMI-based sequencing. The cohort was made up of about 66 subjects, consisting of about 15 HAM/TSP patients, 34 multiple sclerosis patients and around 20 healthy controls. The roughly 110 TCR-beta libraries covered PBMC samples along with longitudinal samples, technical triplicates, and paired sorted CD4+ and CD8+ T-cell subsets. What the work shows at the level of the full study, not this receptor alone: The highest TCR clonal expansion was observed in HAM/TSP patients, whereas the lowest was observed in MS patients, even when compared with healthy controls. Expanded clones from different subjects shared no identical CDR3 amino acid sequences, which suggests that TCR-beta repertoires were private in all groups.

To synthesize cDNA, template-switch 5'RACE was performed with a primer carrying a 10-nucleotide random unique molecular identifier so that each TCR transcript was tagged. Every sequencing run covered 15-18 subjects and yielded more than 160 million TCR-beta sequences. The RNeasy kit was used for extraction of total RNA. The KAPA Real-time Library Amplification kit was used to amplify TCR-beta VDJ regions with primers for the TCR constant region and the 5'RACE anchor. Sample indexes and Illumina adaptors were added in a first PCR, after which library yield was increased in a second PCR. The roughly 650 bp TCR product was size-selected on a 2% E-gel SizeSelection system after Ampure bead purification. Library quality was checked on a Bioanalyzer, concentration was measured with Qubit, and libraries were quantified with the Kapa Library Quantification kit before pooling. An Illumina HiSeq 2500 sequenced the libraries paired-end 2 x 150 bp. To increase sequence diversity, roughly 23-30% phiX was spiked into each library pool. Regarding the original processing steps: Quality-filtered reads were processed with the UMI-based MiGEC pipeline, and over 75% of raw TCR sequences were removed by the MiGEC pipeline during error correction. VDJ genes were aligned to IMGT germline references, and clonotypes were defined by unique CDR3 amino acid sequence plus V-J genes. Clonal expansion, Shannon diversity and CDR3 relatedness were evaluated with VDJtools (CalcPairwiseDistances, ClusterSamples), while phylogenetic trees were built in CLCbio workbench. Expanded clones were defined as having at least 8 unique UMIs, based on coefficient-of-variation modelling across technical triplicates. Clones were called with MiXCR by TCRdb after fastp trimmed the public reads at Q25, and only in-frame beta chains were retained. Each CDR3 protein gets just one entry, which takes the most common genes and DNA from the rows behind it. TCRdb's processing, not the authors', yielded these V and J calls. The sample records under 85,000 distinct CDR3 sequences, about a tenth of which are singletons. The ten most abundant clones make up about 1.8% of the sample.

Blood bank volunteers in Maryland, USA served as the healthy controls. For the unsorted PBMC libraries, 2 million PBMCs were stored in RNAlater at -80 degrees C until RNA extraction and were used to generate the libraries. Peripheral blood was subjected to Ficoll-Hypaque density gradient centrifugation to isolate PBMCs, which were then cryopreserved in liquid nitrogen. The clonotype originates from a man aged 40-50 years in good health. Sequenced material: PBMCs.

The sequenced DNA: TGTGCCAGCAGCCCGCCCCGACTAGGACTCTACAATGAGCAGTTCTTC. Its protein reads: CASSPPRLGLYNEQFF. The chain is assembled from TRBV7-9 and TRBJ2-1; TRBD2 might be the D gene, on 6 matching bases. Measured from the cysteine to the phenylalanine, the CDR3 is 16 residues long. Solely the CDR3 DNA is kept, with 48 bases framed from the first base. CDR1 is given as SEHNR and CDR2 as FQNEAQ, both from the germline V gene (reference sequence). The junction shows trimming of 5 bases on V and 3 bases on J, plus 17 bases between the germline ends.